This T cell receptor (beta chain) was observed in a study of OX40 agonist ivuxolimab in advanced cancers. About the study: The patients received agonistic anti-OX40 (CD134) antibody ivuxolimab. One hepatocellular carcinoma and a couple of cutaneous melanoma patients partially responded. Overall study findings and caveats: Partial responders receiving 0.1-3.0 mg/kg showed among the lowest clonal expansion.

Here immunoSEQ multiplex PCR was the method, and the copy in TCRdb shows in-frame clones only, minus some. The sample includes 60,000 or so clones, approximately 87% of them seen just once. This clone was seen more than once but under ten times. Its antigen is currently unknown. The CDR3 has 13 amino acids. The V gene's germline CDR1 is SGHRS and CDR2 YFSETQ. The germline V and J ends were trimmed by 0 bases and 0 bases, with 3 bases remaining between them. Patients were excluded for autoimmune disease history or systemic immunosuppression. This TCR was sampled from an adult with an advanced solid tumor such as melanoma, head and neck, liver or kidney cancer. The chain has TRBV5-1 and TRBJ1-1; D call uncertain. The specimen comprised CD4+ or CD8+ T cells sorted from blood, sampled in a trial of the OX40 agonist ivuxolimab. The CDR3 DNA reads TGCGCCAGCAGCTTGGGGGTGAACACTGAAGCTTTCTTT. It specifies CASSLGVNTEAFF.